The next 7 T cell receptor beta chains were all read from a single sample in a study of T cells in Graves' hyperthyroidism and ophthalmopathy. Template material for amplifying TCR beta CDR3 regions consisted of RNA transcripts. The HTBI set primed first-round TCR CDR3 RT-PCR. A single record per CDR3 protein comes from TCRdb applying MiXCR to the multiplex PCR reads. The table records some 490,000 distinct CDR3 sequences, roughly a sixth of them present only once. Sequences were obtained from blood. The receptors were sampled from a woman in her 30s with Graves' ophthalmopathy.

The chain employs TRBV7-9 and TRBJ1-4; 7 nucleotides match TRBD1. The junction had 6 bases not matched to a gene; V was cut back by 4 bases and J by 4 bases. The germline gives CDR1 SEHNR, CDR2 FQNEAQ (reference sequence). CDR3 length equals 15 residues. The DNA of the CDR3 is TGTGCCAGCAGCTCAACAGGGGCGGATAATGAAAAACTGTTTTTT. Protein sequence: CASSSTGADNEKLFF.

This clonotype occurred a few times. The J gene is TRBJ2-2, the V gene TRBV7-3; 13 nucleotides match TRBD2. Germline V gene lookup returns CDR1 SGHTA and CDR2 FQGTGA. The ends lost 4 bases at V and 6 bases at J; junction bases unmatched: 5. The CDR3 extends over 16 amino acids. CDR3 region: CASSSRTSGSAGELFF. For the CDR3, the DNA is TGTGCCAGCAGCTCTAGGACTAGCGGGAGTGCCGGGGAGCTGTTTTTT.

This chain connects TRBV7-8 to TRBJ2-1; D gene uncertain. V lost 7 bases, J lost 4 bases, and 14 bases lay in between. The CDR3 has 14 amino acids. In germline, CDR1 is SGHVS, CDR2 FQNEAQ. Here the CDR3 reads CASIRPGTYNEQFF. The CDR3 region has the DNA TGTGCCAGCATCCGACCGGGCACTTACAATGAGCAGTTCTTC.

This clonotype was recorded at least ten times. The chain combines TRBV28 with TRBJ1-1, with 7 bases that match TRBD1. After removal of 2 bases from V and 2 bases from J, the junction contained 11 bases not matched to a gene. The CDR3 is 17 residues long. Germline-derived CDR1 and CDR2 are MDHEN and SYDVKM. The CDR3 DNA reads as TGTGCCAGCAGTTTAGCCCGGACAGGTTTCTTTAACACTGAAGCTTTCTTT. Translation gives CASSLARTGFFNTEAFF.

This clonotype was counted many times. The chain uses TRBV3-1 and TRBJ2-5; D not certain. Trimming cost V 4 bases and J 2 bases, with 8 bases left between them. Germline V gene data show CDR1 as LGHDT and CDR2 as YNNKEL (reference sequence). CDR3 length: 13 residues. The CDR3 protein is CASSRSEQETQYF. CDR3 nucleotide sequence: TGTGCCAGCAGCCGGAGCGAACAAGAGACCCAGTACTTC.

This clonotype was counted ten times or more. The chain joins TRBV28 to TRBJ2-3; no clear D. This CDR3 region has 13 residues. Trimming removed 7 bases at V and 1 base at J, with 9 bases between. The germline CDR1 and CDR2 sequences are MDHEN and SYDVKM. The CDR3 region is CASTARRTDTQYF. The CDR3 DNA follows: TGTGCCAGCACCGCCCGCCGCACAGATACGCAGTATTTT.

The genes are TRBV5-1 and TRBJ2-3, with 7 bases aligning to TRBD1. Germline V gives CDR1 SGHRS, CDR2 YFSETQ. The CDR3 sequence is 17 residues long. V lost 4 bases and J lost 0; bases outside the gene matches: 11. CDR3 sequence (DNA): TGCGCCAGCAGCCCGGCTCGGGACAGCTCTAGCACAGATACGCAGTATTTT. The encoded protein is CASSPARDSSSTDTQYF.